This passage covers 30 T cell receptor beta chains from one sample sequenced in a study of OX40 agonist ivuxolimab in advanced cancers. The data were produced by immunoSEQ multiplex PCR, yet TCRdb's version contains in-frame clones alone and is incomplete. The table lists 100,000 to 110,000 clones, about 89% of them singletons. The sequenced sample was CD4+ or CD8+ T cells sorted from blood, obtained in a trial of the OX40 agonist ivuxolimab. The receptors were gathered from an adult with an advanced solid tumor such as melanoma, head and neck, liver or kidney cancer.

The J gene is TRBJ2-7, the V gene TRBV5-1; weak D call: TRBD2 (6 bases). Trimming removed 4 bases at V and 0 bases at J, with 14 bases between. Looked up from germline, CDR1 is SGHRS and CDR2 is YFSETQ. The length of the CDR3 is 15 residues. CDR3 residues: CASSARRGLSYEQYF. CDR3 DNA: TGCGCCAGCAGCGCGAGGAGGGGCCTCTCCTACGAGCAGTACTTC.

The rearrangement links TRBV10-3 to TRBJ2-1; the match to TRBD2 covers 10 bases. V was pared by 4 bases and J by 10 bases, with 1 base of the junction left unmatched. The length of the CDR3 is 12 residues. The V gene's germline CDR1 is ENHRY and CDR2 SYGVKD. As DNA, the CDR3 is TGTGCCATCAGTGTACTAGCGGGGGAGCAGTTCTTC. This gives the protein CAISVLAGEQFF.

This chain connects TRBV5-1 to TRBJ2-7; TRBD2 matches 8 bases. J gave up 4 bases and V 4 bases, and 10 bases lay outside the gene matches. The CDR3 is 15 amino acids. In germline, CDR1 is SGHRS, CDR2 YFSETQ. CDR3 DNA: TGCGCCAGCAGCCCCATCCCGGGAGGGGCTTACGAGCAGTACTTC. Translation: CASSPIPGGAYEQYF.

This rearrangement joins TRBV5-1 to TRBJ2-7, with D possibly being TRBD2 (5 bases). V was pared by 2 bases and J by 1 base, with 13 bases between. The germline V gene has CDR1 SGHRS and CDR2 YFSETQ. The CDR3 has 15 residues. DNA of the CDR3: TGCGCCAGCAGCTTTGGGAGTAAGCCATCCTACGAGCAGTACTTC. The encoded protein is CASSFGSKPSYEQYF.

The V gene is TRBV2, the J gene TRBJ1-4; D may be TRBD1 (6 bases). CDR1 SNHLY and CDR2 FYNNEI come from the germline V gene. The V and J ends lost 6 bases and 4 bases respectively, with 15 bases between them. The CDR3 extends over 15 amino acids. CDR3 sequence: CASSGVRGSNEKLFF. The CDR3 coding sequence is TGTGCCAGCAGCGGGGTCAGGGGAAGTAATGAAAAACTGTTTTTT.

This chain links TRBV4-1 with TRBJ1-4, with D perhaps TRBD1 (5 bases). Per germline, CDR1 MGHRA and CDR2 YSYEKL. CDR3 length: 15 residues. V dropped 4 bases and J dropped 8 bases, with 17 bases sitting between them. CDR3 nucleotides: TGCGCCAGCAGCCGCGGGGACCCAGAGAGAGAAAAACTGTTTTTT. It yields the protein CASSRGDPEREKLFF.

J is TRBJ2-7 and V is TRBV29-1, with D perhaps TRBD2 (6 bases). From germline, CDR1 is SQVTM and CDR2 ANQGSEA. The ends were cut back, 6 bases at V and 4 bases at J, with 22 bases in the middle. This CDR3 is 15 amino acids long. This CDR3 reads CSVRTGFAGRYEQYF. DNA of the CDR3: TGCAGCGTCCGCACGGGTTTTGCGGGAAGATACGAGCAGTACTTC.

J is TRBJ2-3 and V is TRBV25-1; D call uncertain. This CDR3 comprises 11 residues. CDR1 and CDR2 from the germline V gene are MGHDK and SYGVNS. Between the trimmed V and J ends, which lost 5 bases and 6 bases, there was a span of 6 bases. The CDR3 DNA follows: TGTGCCAGCAGTTTTTCGGATACGCAGTATTTT. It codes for CASSFSDTQYF. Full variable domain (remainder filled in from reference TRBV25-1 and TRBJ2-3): EADIYQTPRYLVIGTGKKITLECSQTMGHDKMYWYQQDPGMELHLIHYSYGVNSTEKGDLSSESTVSRIRTEHFPLTLESARPSHTSQYLCASSFSDTQYFGPGTRLTVL.

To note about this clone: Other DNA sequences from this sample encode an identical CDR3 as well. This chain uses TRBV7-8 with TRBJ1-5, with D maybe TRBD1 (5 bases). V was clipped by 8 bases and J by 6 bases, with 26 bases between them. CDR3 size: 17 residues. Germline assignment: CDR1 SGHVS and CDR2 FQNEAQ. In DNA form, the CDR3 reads TGTGCCAGCGTGGATACTAACAGAGGGGCGATTAGTCAGCCCCAGCATTTT. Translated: CASVDTNRGAISQPQHF.

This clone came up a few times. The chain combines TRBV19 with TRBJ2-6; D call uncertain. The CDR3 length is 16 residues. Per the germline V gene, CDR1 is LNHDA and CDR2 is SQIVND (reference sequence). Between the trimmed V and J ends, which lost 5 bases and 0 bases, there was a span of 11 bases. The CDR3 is CASSLNMFSGANVLTF. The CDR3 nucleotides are TGTGCCAGTAGTCTCAACATGTTCTCTGGGGCCAACGTCCTGACTTTC.

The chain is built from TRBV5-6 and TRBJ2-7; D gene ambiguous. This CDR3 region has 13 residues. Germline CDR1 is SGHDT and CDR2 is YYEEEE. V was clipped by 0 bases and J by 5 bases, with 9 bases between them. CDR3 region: CASSLVVGHEQYF. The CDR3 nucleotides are TGTGCCAGCAGCTTGGTTGTAGGCCACGAGCAGTACTTC.

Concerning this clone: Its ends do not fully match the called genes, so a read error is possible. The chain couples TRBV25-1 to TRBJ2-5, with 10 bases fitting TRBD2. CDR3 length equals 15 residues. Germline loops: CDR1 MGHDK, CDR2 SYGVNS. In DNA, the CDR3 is TGTGCCGGCAGTGTAGCGGGAGGAGTCCAAGAGACCCAGTACTTC. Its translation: CAGSVAGGVQETQYF.

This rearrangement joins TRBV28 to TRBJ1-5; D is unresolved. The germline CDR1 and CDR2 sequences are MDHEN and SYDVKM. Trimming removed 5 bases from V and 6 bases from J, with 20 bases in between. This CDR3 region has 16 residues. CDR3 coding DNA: TGTGCCAGCAGTAAATCTGGTGGGGTATCAGGTCAGCCCCAGCATTTT. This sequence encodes CASSKSGGVSGQPQHF.

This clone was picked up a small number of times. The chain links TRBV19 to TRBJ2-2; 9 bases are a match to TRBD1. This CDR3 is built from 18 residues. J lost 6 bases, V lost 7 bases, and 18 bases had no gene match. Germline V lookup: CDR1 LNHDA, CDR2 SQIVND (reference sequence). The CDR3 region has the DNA TGTGCCAGTACCTCCGACAGGGGGAACGCTGGACGCGCCGGGGAGCTGTTTTTT. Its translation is CASTSDRGNAGRAGELFF.

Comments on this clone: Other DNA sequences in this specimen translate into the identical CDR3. CDR3 nucleotide sequence: TGTGCCAGCAGCCGGGACAGGGTGGATGGCTACACCTTC. Amino acid sequence: CASSRDRVDGYTF. The rearrangement uses TRBV5-8 and TRBJ1-2; 9 positions match TRBD1. There are 13 residues in the CDR3. V lost 4 bases and J lost 6; bases outside the gene matches: 4. CDR1 SGHTS and CDR2 YDEGEE come from the germline V gene. The whole variable domain, remainder taken from reference TRBV5-8 and TRBJ1-2, is EAGVTQSPTHLIKTRGQQATLRCSPISGHTSVYWYQQALGLGLQFLLWYDEGEERNRGNFPPRFSGRQFPNYSSELNVNALELEDSALYLCASSRDRVDGYTFGSGTRLTVV.

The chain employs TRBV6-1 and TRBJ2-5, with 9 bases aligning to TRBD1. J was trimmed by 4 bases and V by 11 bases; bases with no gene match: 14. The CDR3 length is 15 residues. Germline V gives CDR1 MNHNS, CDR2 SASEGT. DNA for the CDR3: TGTGCCGGCGCTCCTACCGGGACAGGGCGAGAGACCCAGTACTTC. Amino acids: CAGAPTGTGRETQYF.

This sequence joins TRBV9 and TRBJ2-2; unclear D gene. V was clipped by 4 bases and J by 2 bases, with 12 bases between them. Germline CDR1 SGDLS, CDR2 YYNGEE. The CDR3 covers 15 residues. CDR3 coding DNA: TGTGCCAGCAGCCGGCCGGACCTCAACACCGGGGAGCTGTTTTTT. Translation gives CASSRPDLNTGELFF.

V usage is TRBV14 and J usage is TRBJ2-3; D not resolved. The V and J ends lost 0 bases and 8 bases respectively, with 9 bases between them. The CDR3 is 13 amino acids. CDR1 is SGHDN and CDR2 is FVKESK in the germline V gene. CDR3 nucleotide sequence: TGTGCCAGCAGCCAAGAACTCCAAGGTACGCAGTATTTT. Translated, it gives CASSQELQGTQYF.

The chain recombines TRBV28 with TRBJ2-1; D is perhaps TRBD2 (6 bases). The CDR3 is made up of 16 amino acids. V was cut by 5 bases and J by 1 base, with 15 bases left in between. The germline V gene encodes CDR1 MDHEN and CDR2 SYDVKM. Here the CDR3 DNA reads TGTGCCAGCAGTCCACGGTGGGGGACTTCCTACAATGAGCAGTTCTTC. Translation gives CASSPRWGTSYNEQFF.

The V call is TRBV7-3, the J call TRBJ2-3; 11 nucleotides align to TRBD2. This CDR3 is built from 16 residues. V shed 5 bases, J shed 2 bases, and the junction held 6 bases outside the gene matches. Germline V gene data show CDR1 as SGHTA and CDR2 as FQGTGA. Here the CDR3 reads CASSRGLAGYTDTQYF. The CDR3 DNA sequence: TGTGCCAGCAGCCGCGGACTAGCGGGTTACACAGATACGCAGTATTTT.

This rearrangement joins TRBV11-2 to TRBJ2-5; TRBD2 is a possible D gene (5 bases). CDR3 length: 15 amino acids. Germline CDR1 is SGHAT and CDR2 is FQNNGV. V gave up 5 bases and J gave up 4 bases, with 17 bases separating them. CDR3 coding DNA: TGTGCCAGCAGCCCCCGGGCCGTTGGAGGAGAGACCCAGTACTTC. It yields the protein CASSPRAVGGETQYF. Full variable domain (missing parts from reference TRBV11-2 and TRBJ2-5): EAGVAQSPRYKIIEKRQSVAFWCNPISGHATLYWYQQILGQGPKLLIQFQNNGVVDDSQLPKDRFSAERLKGVDSTLKIQPAKLEDSAVYLCASSPRAVGGETQYFGPGTRLLVL.

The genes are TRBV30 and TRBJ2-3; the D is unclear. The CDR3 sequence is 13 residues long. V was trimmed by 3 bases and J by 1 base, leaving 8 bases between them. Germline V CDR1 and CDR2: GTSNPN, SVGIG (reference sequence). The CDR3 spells CAWRALGTDTQYF. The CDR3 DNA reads TGTGCCTGGAGGGCCCTGGGCACAGATACGCAGTATTTT.

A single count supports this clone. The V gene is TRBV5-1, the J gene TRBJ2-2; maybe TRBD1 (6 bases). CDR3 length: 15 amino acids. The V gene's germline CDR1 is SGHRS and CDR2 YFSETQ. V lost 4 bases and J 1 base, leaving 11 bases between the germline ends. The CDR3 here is CASSKPQGNTGELFF. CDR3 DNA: TGCGCCAGCAGCAAGCCACAGGGGAACACCGGGGAGCTGTTTTTT. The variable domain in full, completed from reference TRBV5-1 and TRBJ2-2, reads KAGVTQTPRYLIKTRGQQVTLSCSPISGHRSVSWYQQTPGQGLQFLFEYFSETQRNKGNFPGRFSGRQFSNSRSEMNVSTLELGDSALYLCASSKPQGNTGELFFGEGSRLTVL.

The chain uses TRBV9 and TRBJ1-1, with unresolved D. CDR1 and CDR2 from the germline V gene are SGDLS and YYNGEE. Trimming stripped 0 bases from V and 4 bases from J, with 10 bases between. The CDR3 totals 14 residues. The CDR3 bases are TGTGCCAGCAGCGTAGCTGGGTACGGCACTGAAGCTTTCTTT. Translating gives CASSVAGYGTEAFF.

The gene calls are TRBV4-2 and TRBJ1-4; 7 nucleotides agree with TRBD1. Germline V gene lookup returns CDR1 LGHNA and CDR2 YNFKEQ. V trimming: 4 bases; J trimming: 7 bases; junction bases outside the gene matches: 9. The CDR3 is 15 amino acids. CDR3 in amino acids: CASSLLDRDGEKLFF. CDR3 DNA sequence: TGTGCCAGCAGCCTACTTGACAGGGATGGTGAAAAACTGTTTTTT.

CDR3 nucleotide sequence: TGTGCCAGCAGCGGACAGGTTGCAGATACGCAGTATTTT. Translation: CASSGQVADTQYF. The chain is built from TRBV6-1 and TRBJ2-3, with 7 nucleotides matching TRBD1. The germline CDR1 and CDR2 sequences are MNHNS and SASEGT. V gave up 6 bases and J gave up 4 bases; unmatched junction bases: 4. The CDR3 is made up of 13 amino acids.

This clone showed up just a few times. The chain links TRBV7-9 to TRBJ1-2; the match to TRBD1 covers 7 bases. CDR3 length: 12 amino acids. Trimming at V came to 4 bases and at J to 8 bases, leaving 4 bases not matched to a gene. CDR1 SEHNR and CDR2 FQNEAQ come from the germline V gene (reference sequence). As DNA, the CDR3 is TGTGCCAGCAGCTCTCAGGGGGGAGGCTACACCTTC. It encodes CASSSQGGGYTF.

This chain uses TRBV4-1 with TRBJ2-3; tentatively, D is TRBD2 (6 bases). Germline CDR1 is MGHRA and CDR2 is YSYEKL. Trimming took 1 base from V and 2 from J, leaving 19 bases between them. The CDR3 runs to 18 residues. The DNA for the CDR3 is TGCGCCAGCAGCCAAGGCCTAGCGAGTACCCCTTACACAGATACGCAGTATTTT. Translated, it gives CASSQGLASTPYTDTQYF.

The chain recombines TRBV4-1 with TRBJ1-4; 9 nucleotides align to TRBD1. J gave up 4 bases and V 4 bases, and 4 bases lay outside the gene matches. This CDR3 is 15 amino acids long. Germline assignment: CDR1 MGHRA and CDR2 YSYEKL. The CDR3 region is CASSPRDRDNEKLFF. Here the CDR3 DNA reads TGCGCCAGCAGCCCCCGGGACAGGGATAATGAAAAACTGTTTTTT.

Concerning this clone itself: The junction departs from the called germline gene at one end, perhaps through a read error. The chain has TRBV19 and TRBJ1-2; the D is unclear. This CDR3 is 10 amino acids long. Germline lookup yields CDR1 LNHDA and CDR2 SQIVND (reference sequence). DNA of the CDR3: TGTGCCAGTGGACCTGGGAGAAGGTCGTTC. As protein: CASGPGRRSF.